The T cell receptor (beta chain) described here comes from a study of cytomegalovirus exposure and HLA in healthy donors. Trimming pared 3 bases from V and 5 bases from J, leaving 4 bases between. Germline loops: CDR1 KGHSH, CDR2 LQKENI. This CDR3 has 11 amino acids. In regard to this clone: Its antigen is unidentified.

Vbeta (60) and Jbeta (13) primers were used in the PCR. Methods used by the authors: Around 10 million of the 60 million to 90 million unique TCR beta chains counted in a later analysis were shared. The method was immunoSEQ multiplex PCR; TCRdb's version includes in-frame clones alone and lacks a portion of them. The DNA was the basis for D and trimming; V, J and clone size are from that table. Found here are 95,000 to 150,000 clones, 70% to 80% of them singletons; the top ten hold approximately 4%. Study-level points and caveats: Researchers catalogued approximately 170 TCR beta chains as cytomegalovirus-associated.

V and J are TRBV18 and TRBJ2-5; D gene ambiguous. The receptor comes from a man aged 40-49 years in good health and CMV-seropositive. The sequenced material came from PBMCs. CDR3 bases: TGTGCCAGCTCACCCGGGGAGACCCAGTACTTC. It codes for CASSPGETQYF.